This T cell receptor (beta chain) was profiled in a study of cytomegalovirus exposure and HLA in healthy donors. Study results and limitations: Subsequent analysis showed first-cohort TCR clusters tending to co-occur in more than 95 validation repertoires. Usually a TCR sequence was rare, but some public TCRs were found in many donors. The CMV antigen specificity of three CMV-associated chains was confirmed through in vitro analysis. High sensitivity and specificity were reportedly achieved when the classifier diagnosed cytomegalovirus status.

On this clone: Its antigen is unknown.

TCRdb's copy holds only in-frame clones and misses some; the assay was immunoSEQ multiplex PCR. The repertoire holds about 120,000 clones, with 89% as singletons. V lost 5 bases, J lost 1 base, and 13 bases lay in between. CDR1 is MGHRA, CDR2 YSYEKL, per germline. The CDR3 loop spans 15 amino acids. Input material: PBMCs. The clonotype was recovered from a woman under 30 in good health and CMV-seronegative. The rearrangement links TRBV4-1 to TRBJ2-3; D is unresolved. CDR3 protein: CASSLNSDGTDTQYF. For the CDR3, the DNA is TGCGCCAGCAGCTTAAACAGTGATGGCACAGATACGCAGTATTTT.